One sample yielded the 9 T cell receptor beta chains listed below, sequenced in a study of blood T cell repertoires in COVID-19. TCRdb's copy holds only in-frame clones and misses some; the assay was immunoSEQ multiplex PCR. The table includes a few hundred thousand clones, nearly 90% detected once. Material: PBMCs or T cells enriched from blood (not recorded which). These receptors were taken from a woman aged 18-29 years with acute COVID-19.

The chain links TRBV24-1 to TRBJ2-1; 12 bases match TRBD2. CDR1 and CDR2 (germline): KGHDR, SFDVKD. V lost 12 bases, J lost 4 bases, and 18 bases stayed unmatched. The CDR3 is made up of 18 amino acids. CDR3 loop: CAREVGTSGSAGYNEQFF. In DNA form, the CDR3 reads TGTGCCCGGGAAGTCGGGACTAGCGGGTCAGCGGGTTACAATGAGCAGTTCTTC.

The chain has TRBV5-4 and TRBJ2-1; D remains ambiguous. V was trimmed by 4 bases and J by 7 bases, leaving 27 bases between them. The CDR3 extends over 18 amino acids. Looked up from germline, CDR1 is SGHNT and CDR2 is YYREEE (reference sequence). The CDR3 reads CASSDKRQSGSAANEQFF. For the CDR3, the DNA is TGTGCCAGCAGCGATAAACGTCAATCCGGGTCGGCCGCGAATGAGCAGTTCTTC. Full variable domain (remainder filled in from reference TRBV5-4 and TRBJ2-1): ETGVTQSPTHLIKTRGQQVTLRCSSQSGHNTVSWYQQALGQGPQFIFQYYREEENGRGNFPPRFSGLQFPNYSSELNVNALELDDSALYLCASSDKRQSGSAANEQFFGPGTRLTVL.

The chain employs TRBV23-1 and TRBJ2-5; 14 nucleotides line up with TRBD2. TRBV23-1 is an ORF, and what it does is uncertain. This CDR3 is 17 amino acids long. Germline trimming cut 0 bases from V and 5 bases from J; bases unmatched to any gene: 5. As DNA, the CDR3 is TGCGCCAGCAGTCAATCGGTGACTAGCGGGAGGGGGGAGACCCAGTACTTC. Residues: CASSQSVTSGRGETQYF.

The chain carries TRBV7-6 and TRBJ2-1; 11 bases are a match to TRBD2. Germline CDR1 is SGHVS and CDR2 is FNYEAQ. The junction had 4 bases not matched to a gene; V was cut back by 1 base and J by 2 bases. The CDR3 is made up of 17 amino acids. This CDR3 is CASSLVGTSGPYNEQFF. The CDR3 bases are TGTGCCAGCAGCTTAGTGGGGACTAGCGGTCCCTACAATGAGCAGTTCTTC.

The genes are TRBV19 and TRBJ1-2; 7 nucleotides line up with TRBD1. The CDR3 has 15 residues. J lost 7 bases, V lost 2 bases, and 10 bases had no gene match. Per germline, CDR1 LNHDA and CDR2 SQIVND (reference sequence). CDR3 in DNA: TGTGCCAGTAGTATACGACAGGGATACCAGGGTGGCTACACCTTC. Protein product: CASSIRQGYQGGYTF.

The chain combines TRBV5-4 with TRBJ2-3, with TRBD1 matching over 10 bases. The CDR3 covers 14 residues. Germline lookup yields CDR1 SGHNT and CDR2 YYREEE (reference sequence). The V segment lost 4 bases and the J segment 4 bases; nucleotides outside the gene matches: 3. CDR3 protein: CASSRDRGADTQYF. The CDR3 nucleotides read TGTGCCAGCAGCCGGGACAGGGGAGCAGATACGCAGTATTTT.

This chain links TRBV19 with TRBJ1-1, with D possibly being TRBD1 (6 bases). The germline V gene has CDR1 LNHDA and CDR2 SQIVND (reference sequence). This CDR3 spans 14 amino acids. The V end lost 6 bases, the J end lost 3 bases, and 14 bases lay between the germline ends. In DNA form, the CDR3 reads TGTGCCAGTAGCCGAACCCCAGGGGACACTGAAGCTTTCTTT. Its translation is CASSRTPGDTEAFF.

The rearrangement joins TRBV11-3 to TRBJ2-2; the D is unclear. Trimming left V 5 bases short and J 6 bases short, with 10 bases between. Germline CDR1 SGHNT, CDR2 YENEEA. CDR3 size: 13 residues. The CDR3 here is CASSPHPAGELFF. The CDR3 nucleotides are TGTGCCAGCAGCCCCCACCCGGCCGGGGAGCTGTTTTTT.

The chain has TRBV7-3 and TRBJ2-1; TRBD2 matches 10 bases. The V segment lost 4 bases and the J segment 7 bases; nucleotides outside the gene matches: 7. This CDR3 is 15 amino acids long. CDR1 and CDR2 (germline): SGHTA, FQGTGA. In nucleotides, the CDR3 is TGTGCCAGCAGCTCCCGGGCTAGCGGGAGAAATGAGCAGTTCTTC. Its translation: CASSSRASGRNEQFF.